The 30 T cell receptor beta chains given below trace back to one sample, sequenced in a study of T cell changes during pregnancy in multiple sclerosis. Data came from immunoSEQ multiplex PCR; TCRdb stores just in-frame clones and leaves some out. The sample consists of approximately 93,000 clones, 91% of them appearing once. Sample: peripheral blood, taken in the first trimester of pregnancy. These receptors all come from a female donor in good health, enrolled as a control in a pregnancy study.

The genes are TRBV6-4 and TRBJ1-1; 8 bases agree with TRBD1. The V gene end was trimmed by 6 bases and the J gene end by 7 bases; junction bases not matched to a gene: 4. The CDR3 length is 12 residues. The V gene's germline CDR1 is MRHNA and CDR2 SNTAGT. Here the CDR3 reads CASRTGAGEAFF. The CDR3 coding sequence is TGTGCCAGCAGGACAGGGGCGGGTGAAGCTTTCTTT.

The gene calls are TRBV6-6 and TRBJ1-2; TRBD1 might be the D (6 bases). Germline V lookup: CDR1 MNHNY, CDR2 SVGAGI (reference sequence). V lost 8 bases, J lost 2 bases, and 12 bases lay in between. This CDR3 spans 13 amino acids. The CDR3 protein is CASRGQQNYGYTF. Written as DNA, the CDR3 is TGTGCCAGCCGAGGACAGCAGAACTATGGCTACACCTTC.

This chain connects TRBV13 to TRBJ2-7; 10 bases map to TRBD1. The CDR3 length is 16 residues. CDR1 PRHDT and CDR2 FYEKMQ come from the germline V gene (reference sequence). The ends lost 0 bases at V and 1 base at J; junction bases unmatched: 3. CDR3 coding DNA: TGTGCCAGCAGCTTAGGGGGGACAGGGGCTTCCTACGAGCAGTACTTC. Translation: CASSLGGTGASYEQYF.

The gene calls are TRBV7-9 and TRBJ1-5, with 9 bases matching TRBD1. Germline values: CDR1 SEHNR, CDR2 FQNEAQ (reference sequence). The trim removed 4 bases at V and 4 bases at J, leaving 5 bases unmatched. The CDR3 extends over 15 amino acids. CDR3 sequence reads: CASSSGTGNNQPQHF. CDR3 DNA sequence: TGTGCCAGCAGCTCGGGGACAGGGAATAATCAGCCCCAGCATTTT.

The V and J genes are TRBV13 and TRBJ1-3; 9 positions match TRBD1. The germline CDR1 and CDR2 sequences are PRHDT and FYEKMQ (reference sequence). This CDR3 region has 15 residues. With 4 bases clipped from V and 3 bases from J, the junction kept 4 bases outside the gene matches. The CDR3 nucleotides are TGTGCCAGCAGCTCCTCGGACAGGGGTGGAAACACCATATATTTT. Translating gives CASSSSDRGGNTIYF.

This CDR3 is CASSLGSPGRRSSYEQYF. CDR3 DNA: TGTGCCAGCAGCTTAGGGAGCCCCGGACGGAGGAGCTCCTACGAGCAGTACTTC. The chain is built from TRBV7-6 and TRBJ2-7; D is perhaps TRBD2 (5 bases). This CDR3 is built from 18 residues. V shed 1 base and J shed 0 bases, with 19 bases lying between them. The germline gives CDR1 SGHVS, CDR2 FNYEAQ.

This clone was observed a single time. The chain employs TRBV11-2 and TRBJ2-7, with 7 bases aligning to TRBD2. Germline V gene data show CDR1 as SGHAT and CDR2 as FQNNGV. Trimming at V came to 4 bases and at J to 6 bases, leaving 9 bases not matched to a gene. The CDR3 sequence is 14 residues long. CDR3 coding DNA: TGTGCCAGCAGCTCGGGGGGAGGGGTGGTCGAGCAGTACTTC. This sequence encodes CASSSGGGVVEQYF.

The V gene is TRBV7-2, the J gene TRBJ2-2; tentative D call: TRBD1 (7 bases). The V and J ends lost 5 bases and 0 bases respectively, with 10 bases between them. This CDR3 is 15 amino acids long. Per the germline V gene, CDR1 is SGHTA and CDR2 is FQGNSA. CDR3 nucleotide sequence: TGTGCCAGCAGCCGCAGGGGGGCGAACACCGGGGAGCTGTTTTTT. This gives the protein CASSRRGANTGELFF.

The chain carries TRBV4-1 and TRBJ2-5; unclear D gene. CDR3 length: 15 amino acids. Trimming removed 0 bases at V and 5 bases at J, with 13 bases between. CDR1 and CDR2 (germline): MGHRA, YSYEKL. The CDR3 bases are TGCGCCAGCAGCCAAGATCTGCAGGTTAGGGAGACCCAGTACTTC. Its translation is CASSQDLQVRETQYF.

The chain has TRBV5-1 and TRBJ2-1; 14 bases line up with TRBD2. CDR1 and CDR2 from the germline V gene are SGHRS and YFSETQ. The CDR3 is 16 amino acids. V shed 4 bases and J 4 bases; nucleotides not matched to a gene: 4. The chain's CDR3 is CASSLGLAGGYNEQFF. In nucleotides, the CDR3 is TGCGCCAGCAGCCTAGGACTAGCGGGGGGTTACAATGAGCAGTTCTTC.

The chain has TRBV7-9 and TRBJ1-1; 11 bases line up with TRBD1. Per germline, CDR1 SEHNR and CDR2 FQNEAQ (reference sequence). V shed 1 base and J 11 bases; nucleotides not matched to a gene: 6. CDR3 length equals 14 residues. CDR3 sequence (DNA): TGTGCCAGCAGCTTAGGGACAGGGGGCGGGGGGGCTTTCTTT. This encodes CASSLGTGGGGAFF.

The chain recombines TRBV6-5 with TRBJ2-3; 8 nucleotides line up with TRBD1. Germline V gene sequence: CDR1 MNHEY, CDR2 SVGAGI. The CDR3 covers 15 residues. V gave up 5 bases and J gave up 8 bases; unmatched junction bases: 12. The CDR3 reads CASSRQSDRVGTQYF. The CDR3 bases are TGTGCCAGCAGTCGCCAATCGGACAGGGTGGGTACGCAGTATTTT.

The genes are TRBV4-1 and TRBJ1-1, with 9 bases lining up with TRBD1. Germline CDR1 MGHRA, CDR2 YSYEKL. With 7 bases clipped from V and 3 bases from J, the junction kept 15 bases outside the gene matches. The CDR3 is made up of 17 amino acids. The CDR3 here is CASTGALYRGQDTEAFF. In DNA, the CDR3 is TGCGCCAGCACCGGAGCCCTGTACAGGGGGCAGGACACTGAAGCTTTCTTT.

This chain uses TRBV2 with TRBJ2-4, with 8 bases fitting TRBD2. Germline trimming cut 0 bases from V and 8 bases from J; bases unmatched to any gene: 6. The V gene's germline CDR1 is SNHLY and CDR2 FYNNEI. The CDR3 has 15 residues. CDR3 DNA sequence: TGTGCCAGCAGTGAAGCGGGGACTAGGGGAGACATTCAGTACTTC. This gives the protein CASSEAGTRGDIQYF.

This sequence joins TRBV14 and TRBJ2-7; D perhaps matches TRBD1 (5 bases). The CDR3 spans 14 residues. V dropped 6 bases and J dropped 5 bases, with 17 bases sitting between them. Germline values: CDR1 SGHDN, CDR2 FVKESK. The CDR3 region has the DNA TGTGCCAGCAGTACATGGGGCTTGGTAGACGAGCAGTACTTC. It codes for CASSTWGLVDEQYF.

The J gene is TRBJ1-4, the V gene TRBV4-1; no definite D call. The CDR3 covers 14 residues. CDR1 and CDR2 (germline): MGHRA, YSYEKL. V was clipped by 4 bases and J by 4 bases, with 10 bases between them. In nucleotides, the CDR3 is TGCGCCAGCAGCCTGGCGGGCCGTAATGAAAAACTGTTTTTT. Translating it yields CASSLAGRNEKLFF.

J is TRBJ2-3 and V is TRBV25-1; 8 bases map to TRBD1. V gave up 2 bases and J gave up 2 bases; unmatched junction bases: 9. The CDR3 loop spans 17 amino acids. CDR1 MGHDK and CDR2 SYGVNS come from the germline V gene. The CDR3: CASSEPRHRGVTDTQYF. The CDR3 region has the DNA TGTGCCAGCAGTGAACCTCGCCACAGGGGGGTCACAGATACGCAGTATTTT.

This clone was detected only a few times. The chain joins TRBV9 to TRBJ1-5, with 10 bases matching TRBD1. Germline V gene sequence: CDR1 SGDLS, CDR2 YYNGEE. The CDR3 has 13 amino acids. V shed 5 bases and J 10 bases; nucleotides not matched to a gene: 6. CDR3 DNA: TGTGCCAGCAGTGCCGGGACAGGGGACCCCCAGCATTTT. This gives the protein CASSAGTGDPQHF.

V usage is TRBV4-3 and J usage is TRBJ1-2; no clear D. CDR1 is LGHNA and CDR2 is YSLEER in the germline V gene. The CDR3 sequence is 15 residues long. Trimming shortened V by 0 bases and J by 0 bases, and 8 bases separated the two germline ends. The CDR3 reads CASSQEAGPNYGYTF. In DNA form, the CDR3 reads TGCGCCAGCAGCCAAGAGGCAGGTCCTAACTATGGCTACACCTTC.

The chain links TRBV5-6 to TRBJ1-1; 7 bases line up with TRBD1. The V and J ends lost 2 bases and 2 bases, in that order; junction bases with no gene match: 6. The CDR3 runs 15 residues. Germline V gene lookup returns CDR1 SGHDT and CDR2 YYEEEE. In DNA form, the CDR3 reads TGTGCCAGCAGCTTTTGGGACAGACTAAACACTGAAGCTTTCTTT. This gives the protein CASSFWDRLNTEAFF. Full variable domain (missing parts from reference TRBV5-6 and TRBJ1-1): DAGVTQSPTHLIKTRGQQVTLRCSPKSGHDTVSWYQQALGQGPQFIFQYYEEEERQRGNFPDRFSGHQFPNYSSELNVNALLLGDSALYLCASSFWDRLNTEAFFGQGTRLTVV.

V and J are TRBV9 and TRBJ1-5, with 7 positions matching TRBD1. Per the germline V gene, CDR1 is SGDLS and CDR2 is YYNGEE. The CDR3 has 14 residues. Trimming removed 5 bases from V and 3 bases from J; junction bases left unmatched: 5. CDR3 DNA: TGTGCCAGCAGGGGACAGAGACTCAATCAGCCCCAGCATTTT. Its protein is CASRGQRLNQPQHF.

The V gene is TRBV28, the J gene TRBJ2-7; D may be TRBD2 (6 bases). The germline V and J ends were trimmed by 2 bases and 6 bases, with 8 bases remaining between them. This CDR3 has 12 residues. The V gene's germline CDR1 is MDHEN and CDR2 SYDVKM. The CDR3 region is CASSLGGGEQYF. The CDR3 DNA sequence: TGTGCCAGCAGTTTAGGGGGAGGCGAGCAGTACTTC.

The chain combines TRBV20-1 with TRBJ1-2; D is unresolved. Between the trimmed V and J ends, which lost 5 bases and 7 bases, there was a span of 11 bases. Germline values: CDR1 DFQATT, CDR2 SNEGSKA (reference sequence). This CDR3 region has 11 residues. CDR3 loop: CSADLAGGYTF. DNA of the CDR3: TGCAGTGCTGACTTGGCTGGTGGCTACACCTTC.

This chain connects TRBV9 to TRBJ2-2; 7 positions agree with TRBD1. V was clipped by 4 bases and J by 1 base; unmatched bases: 4. The CDR3 length is 15 residues. Germline values: CDR1 SGDLS, CDR2 YYNGEE. CDR3 in amino acids: CASSLGQMNTGELFF. CDR3 in DNA: TGTGCCAGCAGCCTGGGACAGATGAACACCGGGGAGCTGTTTTTT. The whole variable domain, filled in from reference TRBV9 and TRBJ2-2, reads DSGVTQTPKHLITATGQRVTLRCSPRSGDLSVYWYQQSLDQGLQFLIQYYNGEERAKGNILERFSAQQFPDLHSELNLSSLELGDSALYFCASSLGQMNTGELFFGEGSRLTVL.

This clone was observed a single time. The V call is TRBV2, the J call TRBJ2-1; 7 positions agree with TRBD2. The J segment lost 7 bases and the V segment lost 4 bases, leaving 19 bases of the junction unmatched. CDR3 length: 18 residues. CDR1 SNHLY and CDR2 FYNNEI come from the germline V gene. DNA for the CDR3: TGTGCCAGCAGTGGACCACCCGTCTCGGGACTAAAAGGGAATGAGCAGTTCTTC. It specifies CASSGPPVSGLKGNEQFF.

The chain uses TRBV5-1 and TRBJ1-2; 7 nucleotides agree with TRBD1. CDR3 length: 15 residues. The germline V gene encodes CDR1 SGHRS and CDR2 YFSETQ. J gave up 4 bases and V 6 bases, and 12 bases lay outside the gene matches. This chain's CDR3 is CASTPGGGGGYGYTF. DNA for the CDR3: TGCGCCAGCACCCCGGGAGGGGGCGGTGGCTATGGCTACACCTTC.

The V call is TRBV6-1, the J call TRBJ1-6; a possible D gene is TRBD1 (5 bases). The CDR3 contains 15 residues. The germline CDR1 and CDR2 sequences are MNHNS and SASEGT. V shed 7 bases and J shed 6 bases, with 16 bases lying between them. CDR3 bases: TGTGCCAGCACCGGAGGGACCCCATCTAATTCACCCCTCCACTTT. Translation: CASTGGTPSNSPLHF.

The rearrangement joins TRBV7-2 to TRBJ2-7; 10 bases are a match to TRBD2. Per germline, CDR1 SGHTA and CDR2 FQGNSA. The trim removed 1 base at V and 3 bases at J, leaving 0 bases unmatched. This CDR3 region has 14 residues. The CDR3 here is CASSLVAGGYEQYF. CDR3 sequence (DNA): TGTGCCAGCAGCTTAGTAGCGGGGGGCTACGAGCAGTACTTC.

V is TRBV7-2 and J is TRBJ1-2; no definite D call. The CDR3 runs to 12 residues. The V gene lost 5 bases and the J gene lost 8 bases, with 12 bases spanning the gap. The germline CDR1 and CDR2 sequences are SGHTA and FQGNSA. For the CDR3, the DNA is TGTGCCAGCAGCATTAATTCGCGGGGCTACACCTTC. This codes for CASSINSRGYTF.

This rearrangement joins TRBV15 to TRBJ2-1; 9 nucleotides agree with TRBD1. CDR1 and CDR2 (germline): LNHNV, YYDKDF (reference sequence). With V trimmed by 2 bases and J by 8 bases, 7 bases remained unmatched. This CDR3 has 15 amino acids. The CDR3 DNA sequence: TGTGCCACCAGCAGAAAACTGGACAGGGGAGATGAGCAGTTCTTC. As protein: CATSRKLDRGDEQFF.